The source of this T cell receptor (beta chain) is a study of identifying expanded T cells in peripheral blood. Regarding the study as a whole: Over approximately two and four weeks, about 15 and 18 clones changed, versus 1.2 between replicates.

This clone was recorded once. The antigen is undetermined. J lost 2 bases, V lost 7 bases, and 7 bases had no gene match. Per the germline V gene, CDR1 is ENHRY and CDR2 is SYGVKD. The CDR3 covers 15 residues. Healthy donors had no documented immune events, such as infections, while sampled. Generated by immunoSEQ multiplex PCR, the TCRdb table keeps only in-frame clones and is missing some. The sample has 60,000 to 80,000 clones; about 90% are singletons. The sequencing sample was made of blood. The origin of this receptor is a person aged 18 to 69 in good health. The rearrangement uses TRBV10-3 and TRBJ2-2; 7 bases match TRBD2. This chain's CDR3 is CAIMGGTKNTGELFF. CDR3 DNA sequence: TGTGCCATCATGGGGGGGACTAAAAACACCGGGGAGCTGTTTTTT.